The clone carrying this TCR beta chain is labeled as medium-sized (0.01 to 0.1%). What it binds is unknown. CDR1 MNHEY and CDR2 SMNVEV come from the germline V gene (reference sequence). The V end lost 5 bases, the J end lost 7 bases, and 20 bases lay between the germline ends. The CDR3 is 15 residues long. The QIAseq Immune Repertoire TCR panel built the libraries from roughly 16 ng of total RNA. TCRdb ran MiXCR on the reads and lists one entry per CDR3 protein. The sample comprises approximately 500 distinct CDR3 sequences, about 8.2% of which are singletons, and roughly 50% rests with the top ten. The data were obtained in a study of circulating CD8 cells and anti-PD-1 response in melanoma. Overall study context: Of approximately 13 patients, seven got anti-PD-1 first and six had prior therapy. Overall study results and limits: Published repertoire comparisons used only baseline and M1 samples. Most experiments lacked replicates. Diversity ranked highest in DNEG and lowest in TIGIT subsets.

Sorting of live CD3+CD8+TCRalphabeta+ cells by PD-1 and/or TIGIT gave four subsets. The clonotype comes from a human donor with melanoma. V and J are TRBV27 and TRBJ1-2, with D maybe TRBD1 (6 bases). This specimen was CD8+ T cells from PBMCs, taken at baseline or after one month of anti-PD-1 therapy (not recorded which). The DNA for the CDR3 is TGTGCCAGCAGTGGCCGGGCGGGGGCAAGAGGTGGCTACACCTTC. It yields the protein CASSGRAGARGGYTF.